Below, one T cell receptor (beta chain) is given with its context. The antigen it binds to is not known. No much larger clonotype is one base removed from it; base qualities were not supplied. These data come from a study of CD8+ T cells in alopecia areata (dated by TCRdb to the late 2010s). For context, the study as a whole: Treated patients were enrolled in an open-label pilot trial of oral tofacitinib, 5 to 10 mg twice daily, for moderate-to-severe alopecia areata. Tofacitinib was administered for 6 to 18 months, and 6 months of follow-up off drug were then conducted to assess delayed response and recurrence. In treated patients, disease severity was measured using the SALT score, which gives the percentage of scalp surface area affected. The study used high-throughput TCRbeta sequencing to examine T cell clonal expansion in alopecia areata, in both the C3H/HeJ mouse model and human patients. Human TCRbeta sequencing covered scalp tissue and sorted CD4+ and CD8+ peripheral blood T cells from patchy and totalis/universalis alopecia areata patients and healthy controls. Biopsies were taken from tofacitinib-treated patients at baseline and again at 4 and 24 weeks into treatment, and several of those patients also had a later scalp biopsy. Clonality in the scalp was compared among normal scalp (n=4), patchy alopecia areata scalp (n=8), and alopecia totalis/universalis scalp (n=8). RNA was obtained with the PAXgene miRNA kit for fixed scalp, the miRNeasy kit for PBMCs, and the RNeasy kit for mouse skin. TCRbeta CDR3 regions were amplified by immunoSEQ multiplex PCR with 35 Vbeta forward and 13 Jbeta reverse primers.

For CDR1 and CDR2, the germline V gene lists MDHEN and SYDVKM. Measured from the cysteine to the phenylalanine, the CDR3 is 14 residues long. The entry retains the CDR3 DNA only, 42 bases that are in frame from base 1. V has 5 bases trimmed and J has 4 bases trimmed; junction bases matching no gene number 5. General findings and caveats noted by the study authors: Lesional scalp, especially in alopecia totalis/universalis, showed higher clonality and more expanded CD8+ clones than normal scalp, suggesting antigenic drive. With tofacitinib, both scalp clonality and the number of expanded CD8+ clones among the top 100 scalp clones went down significantly. Many expanded lesional clones were found to persist in scalp and blood during tofacitinib treatment, and relapse after treatment cessation may be partly explained by this persistence. Unlike mouse skin, which is dominated by gammadelta T cells, normal human skin has resident alphabeta T cells that are also sequenced, and this complicates analysis of the scalp TCR repertoire. Shared TCR sequences between patients were less evident than in mice, which may be partly attributable to HLA diversity in the patient population. Because the treated cohort was small and had only one nonresponder, larger studies are needed to examine links between baseline CD8+ expansion and response.

According to the study, the label for this sample's time point signals: 4 weeks on oral tofacitinib. Read against the paper, the sample's treatment or condition label means: oral pan-JAK inhibitor, 5-10 mg twice daily. Peripheral blood and lesional scalp punch biopsies were obtained from patients with alopecia areata. After PBMCs were isolated by density centrifugation and stained for CD3, CD4 and CD8, a FACSAria was used to sort CD4+ and CD8+ T cells. Library creation used the immunoSEQ multiplex PCR assay. To provide template for TCR sequencing, every sample had RNA extracted and reverse transcribed into cDNA. First-strand cDNA was synthesized with SuperScript III using a 2:1 mix of oligo-dT and random hexamers. A synthetic immune receptor repertoire was used to assess amplification bias, and residual bias was removed computationally. The published analysis was carried out like this. Raw reads were preprocessed for error removal, and CDR3 was defined according to IMGT conventions as running from the conserved cysteine to phenylalanine. Clonality was calculated as 1 minus Shannon entropy normalized by log2 of the number of productive unique TCRs. Scalp TCRbeta sequences were cross-referenced with sorted blood CD4 and CD8 repertoires so that the CD4 or CD8 identity of scalp clones could be inferred. TCRdb holds this immuneACCESS table with in-frame rearrangements only. Some clones are missing; in checked studies, unresolved V genes explain under half, and the rest has no known cause. Clonal size and the V and J genes are those of that table, whereas D and trimming came from the DNA. The sample records 130,000 or so clones, approximately 60% of which are singletons. The ten most abundant clones make up roughly 5% of the sample.

The V and J segments used are TRBV28 and TRBJ1-2; 9 junctional bases match TRBD1. The sequence derives from a human donor with alopecia areata. The source material was CD4+ T cells sorted from blood, sampled at week 4, from a patient treated with tofacitinib. In nucleotides, the sequence is TGTGCCAGCAGTAGGACAGGGGATACCTATGGCTACACCTTC. This sequence encodes CASSRTGDTYGYTF.